The clone carrying this TCR beta chain turned up a few times. This specimen belongs to a study of memory CD4+ T cells and cytomegalovirus serostatus. Repertoires were generated with immunoSEQ multiplex PCR, while TCRdb's copy carries only in-frame clones and drops some. The sample has about 60,000 clones, around 79% seen once. The sort gate was single viable CD3+CD4+CD8-CD45RO+ cells for memory CD4+ T cells. CMV serostatus came from serum IgG against pp150, pp28, p38, p52. This CDR3 region has 16 residues. Looked up from germline, CDR1 is SGDLS and CDR2 is YYNGEE. The trim removed 3 bases at V and 2 bases at J, leaving 8 bases unmatched.

The chain employs TRBV9 and TRBJ2-1; 7 nucleotides align to TRBD2. This receptor was obtained from an adult in good health and CMV-seropositive. The material sequenced was memory CD4+ T cells from blood. The CDR3 is CASSGQTSATYNEQFF. The CDR3 DNA sequence: TGTGCCAGCAGCGGGCAAACTAGCGCAACCTACAATGAGCAGTTCTTC.